The clone carrying this T cell receptor (beta chain) is a singleton in its sample. Its cognate antigen is unknown. This sample is drawn from a study of cytomegalovirus exposure and HLA in healthy donors. Study-wide points: Earlier analysis yielded a pattern in which most TCR beta V segments were productive about 90% or about 30% of the time. In a later analysis, TCR association rates varied by HLA locus: DRB1 most, HLA-C fewest. Common viral pathogens were later found to be apparently linked to several of the most significant clusters.

Germline CDR1 SGHAT, CDR2 FQDESV (reference sequence). This CDR3 contains 14 residues. V was trimmed by 4 bases and J by 0 bases, leaving 9 bases between them. A multiplex PCR was run with 60 Vbeta primers and 13 Jbeta primers. Clones were read by immunoSEQ multiplex PCR, and TCRdb kept only the in-frame ones, dropping some. The table has around 74,000 clones, about 84% seen once. The sequence was collected from a man aged 40-50 years in good health and CMV-seronegative. The chain carries TRBV11-1 and TRBJ1-1, with TRBD1 as a possible D gene (5 bases). Input material: PBMCs. The CDR3 DNA follows: TGTGCCAGCAGCTCTCGACAGTTGAACACTGAAGCTTTCTTT. This gives the protein CASSSRQLNTEAFF.